Following are 7 T cell receptor beta chains from one sample sequenced in a study of T cells in Graves' hyperthyroidism and ophthalmopathy. RNA transcripts provided the source from which TCR beta CDR3 regions were amplified. With the HTBI primer set, the TCR CDR3 went through a first round of RT-PCR. TCRdb reanalysed the multiplex PCR reads using MiXCR and keeps one entry per CDR3 protein. Of about 320,000 distinct CDR3 sequences listed, about 15% were seen once; the top ten hold approximately 35%. The sequenced sample was blood. Receptors were obtained from a man in his thirties or forties with Graves' hyperthyroidism.

This chain links TRBV15 with TRBJ2-4, with 11 bases lining up with TRBD2. Germline V gene lookup returns CDR1 LNHNV and CDR2 YYDKDF (reference sequence). V was pared by 3 bases and J by 6 bases, with 10 bases of the junction left unmatched. The CDR3 contains 17 residues. DNA of the CDR3: TGTGCCACCAGCAGGCTACTAGCGGGGGCCGAGGGAAACATTCAGTACTTC. Protein product: CATSRLLAGAEGNIQYF.

This clonotype was found many times. The chain is built from TRBV7-3 and TRBJ2-2; 11 bases are shared with TRBD2. V gave up 3 bases and J gave up 4 bases; unmatched junction bases: 1. CDR3 length: 15 amino acids. The germline gives CDR1 SGHTA, CDR2 FQGTGA. CDR3 sequence: CASSLTSGITGELFF. The CDR3 nucleotides read TGTGCCAGCAGCTTGACTAGCGGGATCACCGGGGAGCTGTTTTTT.

This clonotype appeared a few times. The chain recombines TRBV12-3 or TRBV12-4 with TRBJ2-7; D is undetermined. The CDR3 runs to 13 residues. Between the trimmed V and J ends, which lost 7 bases and 5 bases, there was a span of 15 bases. The CDR3 reads CASTLEWADEQYF. The DNA of the CDR3 is TGTGCCAGCACCCTCGAATGGGCAGACGAGCAGTACTTC.

This clonotype showed up just a few times. The chain couples TRBV11-3 to TRBJ2-1, with 7 bases fitting TRBD2. Per the germline V gene, CDR1 is SGHNT and CDR2 is YENEEA. J was trimmed by 6 bases and V by 3 bases; bases with no gene match: 8. CDR3 length: 15 amino acids. The CDR3 here is CASSLGRELFNEQFF. The CDR3 DNA reads TGTGCCAGCAGCTTGGGGCGGGAGTTATTCAATGAGCAGTTCTTC.

The rearrangement joins TRBV7-8 to TRBJ1-5; the match to TRBD1 covers 7 bases. V was clipped by 5 bases and J by 4 bases; unmatched bases: 8. CDR3 length: 15 amino acids. Germline V gene sequence: CDR1 SGHVS, CDR2 FQNEAQ. CDR3 in amino acids: CASSLGTDRNQPQHF. The CDR3 DNA is TGTGCCAGCAGCCTTGGGACAGACAGAAATCAGCCCCAGCATTTT.

Concerning this clonotype itself: A read error may be the cause here, since a much bigger clone is one base away. This chain links TRBV30 with TRBJ2-1; D perhaps matches TRBD1 (6 bases). The CDR3 runs to 12 residues. Germline assignment: CDR1 GTSNPN and CDR2 SVGIG (reference sequence). CDR3 bases: TGTGCCTGGAGTGTGGGGGACAATGAGCAGCTCTTC. Translation gives CAWSVGDNEQLF.

This chain connects TRBV15 to TRBJ1-1, with a weak D call TRBD1 (5 bases). There are 15 residues in the CDR3. Germline V CDR1 and CDR2: LNHNV, YYDKDF (reference sequence). V dropped 1 base and J dropped 0 bases, with 9 bases sitting between them. Written as DNA, the CDR3 is TGTGCCACCAGCAGAGTCAGGGAAGTGAACACTGAAGCTTTCTTT. Translation: CATSRVREVNTEAFF. Full variable domain (missing parts from reference TRBV15 and TRBJ1-1): DAMVIQNPRYQVTQFGKPVTLSCSQTLNHNVMYWYQQKSSQAPKLLFHYYDKDFNNEADTPDNFQSRRPNTSFCFLDIRSPGLGDTAMYLCATSRVREVNTEAFFGQGTRLTVV.